A single sample is the source of the 22 T cell receptor beta chains below, sequenced in a study of cytomegalovirus exposure and HLA in healthy donors. In the PCR, 60 Vbeta and 13 Jbeta primers were used. The repertoire was sequenced with immunoSEQ multiplex PCR; TCRdb's copy has only in-frame clones and lacks some. This sample has roughly 160,000 clones; around 77% occur once, and the top ten carry 1%. Sequenced sample: PBMCs. Every receptor here comes from a woman between 45 and 60 years old in good health and CMV-seropositive.

The chain employs TRBV11-2 and TRBJ1-3, with 9 bases matching TRBD1. The CDR3 spans 14 residues. The ends lost 6 bases at V and 4 bases at J; junction bases unmatched: 4. Germline V gene data show CDR1 as SGHAT and CDR2 as FQNNGV. DNA for the CDR3: TGTGCCAGCAGTAGCACAGGGGGCGGAAACACCATATATTTT. Protein: CASSSTGGGNTIYF. The whole variable domain, filled in from reference TRBV11-2 and TRBJ1-3, reads EAGVAQSPRYKIIEKRQSVAFWCNPISGHATLYWYQQILGQGPKLLIQFQNNGVVDDSQLPKDRFSAERLKGVDSTLKIQPAKLEDSAVYLCASSSTGGGNTIYFGEGSWLTVV.

This clone showed up just a few times. V is TRBV5-6 and J is TRBJ1-3, with a tentative D call TRBD1 (5 bases). CDR1 and CDR2 from the germline V gene are SGHDT and YYEEEE. V gave up 2 bases and J gave up 2 bases, with 11 bases separating them. The CDR3 extends over 15 amino acids. In DNA form, the CDR3 reads TGTGCCAGCAGCTTCCAATCAGGGACTGGAAACACCATATATTTT. Translation gives CASSFQSGTGNTIYF.

This CDR3 reads CASSPTSGSYNEQFF. The CDR3 DNA sequence: TGTGCCAGCTCACCGACTAGCGGGTCCTACAATGAGCAGTTCTTC. The chain recombines TRBV18 with TRBJ2-1, with 10 bases matching TRBD2. Losses at the gene ends were 3 bases for V and 1 base for J; bases not matched to a gene: 0. The CDR3 contains 15 residues. Germline CDR1 and CDR2: KGHSH and LQKENI.

This clone was observed a handful of times. CDR3 bases: TGTGCCAGCAGCTATTACCGGGGCACCGGGGAGCTGTTTTTT. Translating gives CASSYYRGTGELFF. The rearrangement links TRBV5-4 to TRBJ2-2; D may be TRBD2 (5 bases). Germline CDR1 and CDR2: SGHNT and YYREEE (reference sequence). Trimming stripped 3 bases from V and 4 bases from J, with 10 bases between. CDR3 length equals 14 residues.

CDR3 coding DNA: TGTGCCAGCAGCTTATGGGGGCAAGAAAAACTGTTTTTT. It codes for CASSLWGQEKLFF. The chain employs TRBV7-2 and TRBJ1-4, with D perhaps matching TRBD1 (6 bases). Trimming pared 2 bases from V and 8 bases from J, leaving 9 bases between. This CDR3 contains 13 residues. Germline loops: CDR1 SGHTA, CDR2 FQGNSA.

The V and J genes are TRBV14 and TRBJ2-1; 7 nucleotides align to TRBD2. The V gene's germline CDR1 is SGHDN and CDR2 FVKESK. V lost 0 bases, J lost 5 bases, and 10 bases stayed unmatched. The CDR3 spans 17 residues. The DNA for the CDR3 is TGTGCCAGCAGCCAAGATACGTTACTAGCGCTTCACAATGAGCAGTTCTTC. Amino acid sequence: CASSQDTLLALHNEQFF.

The V and J genes are TRBV7-8 and TRBJ1-1; the D is unclear. The germline V and J ends were trimmed by 2 bases and 0 bases, with 10 bases remaining between them. The length of the CDR3 is 15 residues. Germline CDR1 and CDR2: SGHVS and FQNEAQ. CDR3 amino acids: CASSLYWEMNTEAFF. CDR3 in DNA: TGTGCCAGCAGCTTATATTGGGAGATGAACACTGAAGCTTTCTTT.

This clone came up a few times. This chain connects TRBV15 to TRBJ2-5, with D possibly TRBD2 on 5 matching bases. Per germline, CDR1 LNHNV and CDR2 YYDKDF (reference sequence). V lost 3 bases and J lost 0, with 11 bases in between. This CDR3 comprises 15 residues. CDR3 in amino acids: CATSRGGRYQETQYF. The CDR3, as DNA: TGTGCCACCAGCAGGGGCGGGCGGTACCAAGAGACCCAGTACTTC.

As for this clone: Other nucleotide sequences from this sample produce the same CDR3. The V call is TRBV18, the J call TRBJ2-7; D perhaps matches TRBD2 (5 bases). Trimming removed 3 bases at V and 2 bases at J, with 11 bases between. Germline CDR1 is KGHSH and CDR2 is LQKENI. This CDR3 spans 14 amino acids. In nucleotides, the CDR3 is TGTGCCAGCTCACCTAGGACTGAAGCCTACGAGCAGTACTTC. It translates to CASSPRTEAYEQYF.

This chain connects TRBV29-1 to TRBJ2-1; 9 nucleotides agree with TRBD1. This CDR3 region has 16 residues. The germline CDR1 and CDR2 sequences are SQVTM and ANQGSEA. V shed 3 bases and J 7 bases; nucleotides not matched to a gene: 13. Here the CDR3 DNA reads TGCAGCGTTGACAAGCGAGACAGGGGGTTATCTAATGAGCAGTTCTTC. As protein: CSVDKRDRGLSNEQFF.

The chain carries TRBV10-2 and TRBJ1-1; TRBD1 aligns across 8 bases. The CDR3 runs 17 residues. The germline gives CDR1 WSHSY, CDR2 SAAADI. Trimming removed 7 bases from V and 4 bases from J; junction bases left unmatched: 17. The CDR3: CASKSWTGQVRPTEAFF. CDR3 bases: TGCGCCAGCAAATCATGGACAGGGCAAGTCCGACCCACTGAAGCTTTCTTT.

This clone was counted between two and nine times. The V and J genes are TRBV15 and TRBJ2-7; 12 bases agree with TRBD2. V lost 0 bases and J lost 6; bases outside the gene matches: 12. CDR3 length: 18 amino acids. Germline V gives CDR1 LNHNV, CDR2 YYDKDF (reference sequence). This CDR3 reads CATSRELAGGPTSLEQYF. The CDR3 nucleotides are TGTGCCACCAGCAGAGAACTAGCGGGAGGACCTACATCCCTCGAGCAGTACTTC. The complete variable domain, with remaining parts taken from reference TRBV15 and TRBJ2-7, reads DAMVIQNPRYQVTQFGKPVTLSCSQTLNHNVMYWYQQKSSQAPKLLFHYYDKDFNNEADTPDNFQSRRPNTSFCFLDIRSPGLGDTAMYLCATSRELAGGPTSLEQYFGPGTRLTVT.

The CDR3 spells CASSSNTGTQYF. The CDR3 nucleotides are TGTGCCAGCAGCTCCAATACCGGGACCCAGTACTTC. The gene calls are TRBV7-8 and TRBJ2-5, with D uncertain. The CDR3 is made up of 12 amino acids. V was trimmed by 4 bases and J by 7 bases, leaving 10 bases between them. CDR1 SGHVS and CDR2 FQNEAQ come from the germline V gene.

This clone appeared a few times. This chain uses TRBV28 with TRBJ2-4; 14 positions agree with TRBD2. V was clipped by 6 bases and J by 8 bases; unmatched bases: 9. Germline V lookup: CDR1 MDHEN, CDR2 SYDVKM. The CDR3 extends over 16 amino acids. The CDR3 nucleotides are TGTGCCAGCAGAACCGCCGGGACTAGCGGGGGACACATTCAGTACTTC. It specifies CASRTAGTSGGHIQYF.

This sequence joins TRBV7-8 and TRBJ1-3, with 12 bases lining up with TRBD1. From germline, CDR1 is SGHVS and CDR2 FQNEAQ. The CDR3 spans 13 residues. With 8 bases clipped from V and 4 bases from J, the junction kept 0 bases outside the gene matches. CDR3 residues: CASGTGGGNTIYF. The CDR3 nucleotides read TGTGCCAGCGGGACAGGGGGCGGAAACACCATATATTTT.

The chain links TRBV5-1 to TRBJ2-7; 8 bases map to TRBD1. Germline V lookup: CDR1 SGHRS, CDR2 YFSETQ. The CDR3 extends over 14 amino acids. V lost 4 bases and J lost 1; bases outside the gene matches: 4. The CDR3 protein is CASSLGQGSYEQYF. DNA of the CDR3: TGCGCCAGCAGCCTAGGACAGGGTTCCTACGAGCAGTACTTC.

This sequence joins TRBV20-1 and TRBJ2-7, with 7 nucleotides matching TRBD2. The CDR3 sequence is 11 residues long. The V and J ends lost 7 bases and 3 bases, in that order; junction bases with no gene match: 3. Germline values: CDR1 DFQATT, CDR2 SNEGSKA (reference sequence). As DNA, the CDR3 is TGCAGTGGAGCTAGCGGCTACGAGCAGTACTTC. Protein: CSGASGYEQYF.

The chain employs TRBV15 and TRBJ1-1, with D possibly TRBD1 on 6 matching bases. The CDR3 extends over 14 amino acids. V was shortened by 0 bases and J by 6 bases, with 11 bases between the two germline ends. The germline gives CDR1 LNHNV, CDR2 YYDKDF (reference sequence). CDR3 nucleotides: TGTGCCACCAGCAGAGATGGGGACATAGCTGAAGCTTTCTTT. Its protein product is CATSRDGDIAEAFF.

The V call is TRBV28, the J call TRBJ1-3, with TRBD1 matching over 11 bases. This CDR3 spans 15 amino acids. CDR1 is MDHEN and CDR2 is SYDVKM in the germline V gene. Trimming at V came to 5 bases and at J to 7 bases, leaving 7 bases not matched to a gene. The DNA of the CDR3 is TGTGCCAGCAGTATCCTTCGGACAGGGGGCAACACCATATATTTT. Encoded protein: CASSILRTGGNTIYF. The variable domain in full, with the rest retrieved from reference TRBV28 and TRBJ1-3, is DVKVTQSSRYLVKRTGEKVFLECVQDMDHENMFWYRQDPGLGLRLIYFSYDVKMKEKGDIPEGYSVSREKKERFSLILESASTNQTSMYLCASSILRTGGNTIYFGEGSWLTVV.

This rearrangement joins TRBV28 to TRBJ1-5; weak D call: TRBD1 (6 bases). The CDR3 loop spans 13 amino acids. CDR1 is MDHEN and CDR2 is SYDVKM in the germline V gene. Trimming stripped 7 bases from V and 2 bases from J, with 9 bases between. CDR3 coding DNA: TGTGCCAGCACAAGGACAGGCAATCAGCCCCAGCATTTT. Encoded protein: CASTRTGNQPQHF.

The chain recombines TRBV27 with TRBJ1-5, with 8 positions matching TRBD1. CDR3 length: 14 residues. Germline V gene lookup returns CDR1 MNHEY and CDR2 SMNVEV (reference sequence). The junction had 3 bases not matched to a gene; V was cut back by 6 bases and J by 2 bases. The CDR3 sequence is CASSQGAGNQPQHF. The CDR3 nucleotides read TGTGCCAGCAGCCAGGGGGCCGGCAATCAGCCCCAGCATTTT.

This clone was counted only a few times. The chain joins TRBV6-5 to TRBJ2-5; the match to TRBD2 covers 7 bases. V was pared by 4 bases and J by 7 bases, with 9 bases of the junction left unmatched. In germline, CDR1 is MNHEY, CDR2 SVGAGI. The CDR3 is 14 amino acids. The CDR3 spells CASSSPGPGGTQYF. The CDR3 nucleotides read TGTGCCAGCAGTTCTCCGGGACCGGGGGGGACCCAGTACTTC.